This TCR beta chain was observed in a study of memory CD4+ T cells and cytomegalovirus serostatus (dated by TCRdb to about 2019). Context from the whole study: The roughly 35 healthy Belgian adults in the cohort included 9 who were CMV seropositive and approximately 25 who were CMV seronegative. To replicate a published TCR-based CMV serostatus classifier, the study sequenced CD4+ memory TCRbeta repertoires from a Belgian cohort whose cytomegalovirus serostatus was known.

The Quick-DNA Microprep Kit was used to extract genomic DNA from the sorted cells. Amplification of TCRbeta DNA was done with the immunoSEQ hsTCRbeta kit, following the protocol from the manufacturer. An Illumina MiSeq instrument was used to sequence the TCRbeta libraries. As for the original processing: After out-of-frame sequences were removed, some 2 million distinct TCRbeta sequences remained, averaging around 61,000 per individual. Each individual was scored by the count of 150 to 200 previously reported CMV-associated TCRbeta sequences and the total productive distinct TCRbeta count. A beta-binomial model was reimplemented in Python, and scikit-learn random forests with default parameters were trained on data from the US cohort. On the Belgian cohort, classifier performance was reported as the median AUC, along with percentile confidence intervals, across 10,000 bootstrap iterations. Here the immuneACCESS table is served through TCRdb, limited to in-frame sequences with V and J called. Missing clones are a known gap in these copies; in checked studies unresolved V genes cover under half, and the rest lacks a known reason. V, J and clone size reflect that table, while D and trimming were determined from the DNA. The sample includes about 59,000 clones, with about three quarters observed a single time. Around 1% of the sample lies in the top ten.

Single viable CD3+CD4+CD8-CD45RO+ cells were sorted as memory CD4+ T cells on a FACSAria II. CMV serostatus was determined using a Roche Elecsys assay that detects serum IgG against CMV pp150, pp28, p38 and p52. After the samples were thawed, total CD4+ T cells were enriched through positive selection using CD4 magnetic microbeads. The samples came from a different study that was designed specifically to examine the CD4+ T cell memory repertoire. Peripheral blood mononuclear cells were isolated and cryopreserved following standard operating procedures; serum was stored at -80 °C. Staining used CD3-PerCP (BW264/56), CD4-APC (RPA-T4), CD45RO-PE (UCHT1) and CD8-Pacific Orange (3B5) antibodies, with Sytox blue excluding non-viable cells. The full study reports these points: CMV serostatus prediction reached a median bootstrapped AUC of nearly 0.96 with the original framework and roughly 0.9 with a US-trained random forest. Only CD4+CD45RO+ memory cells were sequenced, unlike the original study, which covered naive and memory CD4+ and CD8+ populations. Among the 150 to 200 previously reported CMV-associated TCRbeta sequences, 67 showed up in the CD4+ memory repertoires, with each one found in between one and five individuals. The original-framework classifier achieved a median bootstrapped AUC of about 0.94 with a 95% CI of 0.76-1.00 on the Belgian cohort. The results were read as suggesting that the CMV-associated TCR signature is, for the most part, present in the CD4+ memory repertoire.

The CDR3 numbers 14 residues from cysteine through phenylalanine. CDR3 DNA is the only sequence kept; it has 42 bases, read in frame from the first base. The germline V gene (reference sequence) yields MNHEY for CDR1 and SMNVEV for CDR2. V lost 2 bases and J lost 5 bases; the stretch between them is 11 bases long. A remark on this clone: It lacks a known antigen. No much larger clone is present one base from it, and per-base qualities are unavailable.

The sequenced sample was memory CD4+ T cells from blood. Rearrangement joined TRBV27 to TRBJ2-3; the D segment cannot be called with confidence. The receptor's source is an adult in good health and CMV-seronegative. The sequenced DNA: TGTGCCAGCAGTTTAACACGGGCGAGAGATACGCAGTATTTT. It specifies CASSLTRARDTQYF.